This T cell receptor (beta chain) was sequenced in a study of beta chain features in type 1 diabetes. Study summary: All of the samples together had more than 95 million sorted cells examined.

Germline loops: CDR1 SGDLS, CDR2 YYNGEE. The CDR3 covers 15 residues. V shed 3 bases and J 6 bases; nucleotides not matched to a gene: 7. TCRB transcripts that were expressed got sequenced, as all of the isolated RNA had been reverse transcribed. Data came from immunoSEQ multiplex PCR; TCRdb stores just in-frame clones and leaves some out. The table has 40,000 or so clones, about half seen once. The receptor comes from a woman aged 18 to 35 in good health. The gene calls are TRBV9 and TRBJ2-7; 12 bases fit TRBD2. Sequencing used Tregs from blood. The CDR3: CASSGRLAGVPEQYF. The CDR3 DNA follows: TGTGCCAGCAGCGGGAGACTAGCGGGAGTACCCGAGCAGTACTTC. The complete variable domain, with remaining parts taken from reference TRBV9 and TRBJ2-7, reads DSGVTQTPKHLITATGQRVTLRCSPRSGDLSVYWYQQSLDQGLQFLIQYYNGEERAKGNILERFSAQQFPDLHSELNLSSLELGDSALYFCASSGRLAGVPEQYFGPGTRLTVT.